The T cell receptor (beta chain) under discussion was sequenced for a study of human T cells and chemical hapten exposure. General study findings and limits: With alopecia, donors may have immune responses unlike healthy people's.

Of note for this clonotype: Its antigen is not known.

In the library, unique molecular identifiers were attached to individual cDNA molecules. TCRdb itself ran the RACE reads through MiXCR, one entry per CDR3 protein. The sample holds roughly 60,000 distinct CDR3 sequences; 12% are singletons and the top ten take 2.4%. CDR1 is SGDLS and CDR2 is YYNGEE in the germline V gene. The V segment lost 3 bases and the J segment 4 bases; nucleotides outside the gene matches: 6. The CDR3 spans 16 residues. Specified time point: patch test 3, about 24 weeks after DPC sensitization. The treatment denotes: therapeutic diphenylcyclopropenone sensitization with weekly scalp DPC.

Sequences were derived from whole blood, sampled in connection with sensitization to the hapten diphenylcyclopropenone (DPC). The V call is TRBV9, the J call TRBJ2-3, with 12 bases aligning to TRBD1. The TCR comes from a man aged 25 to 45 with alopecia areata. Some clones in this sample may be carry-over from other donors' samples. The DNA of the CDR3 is TGTGCCAGCAGCGCGGGGACAGGGGGCGCGGCAGATACGCAGTATTTT. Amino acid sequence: CASSAGTGGAADTQYF.